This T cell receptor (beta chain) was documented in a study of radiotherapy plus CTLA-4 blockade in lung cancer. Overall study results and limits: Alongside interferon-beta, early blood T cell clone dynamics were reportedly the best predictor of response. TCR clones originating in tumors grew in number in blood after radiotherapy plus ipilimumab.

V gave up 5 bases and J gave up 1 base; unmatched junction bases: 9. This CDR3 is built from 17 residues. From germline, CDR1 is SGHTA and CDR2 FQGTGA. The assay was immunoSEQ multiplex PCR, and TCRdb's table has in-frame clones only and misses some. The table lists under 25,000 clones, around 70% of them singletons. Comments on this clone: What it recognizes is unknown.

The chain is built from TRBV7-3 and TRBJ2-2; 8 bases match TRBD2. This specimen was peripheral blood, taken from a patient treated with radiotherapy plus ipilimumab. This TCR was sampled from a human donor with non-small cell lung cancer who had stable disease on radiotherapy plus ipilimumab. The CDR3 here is CASSPLSGKMNTGELFF. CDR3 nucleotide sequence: TGTGCCAGCAGCCCCCTTAGCGGGAAAATGAACACCGGGGAGCTGTTTTTT. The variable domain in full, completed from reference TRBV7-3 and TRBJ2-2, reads GAGVSQTPSNKVTEKGKYVELRCDPISGHTALYWYRQSLGQGPEFLIYFQGTGAADDSGLPNDRFFAVRPEGSVSTLKIQRTERGDSAVYLCASSPLSGKMNTGELFFGEGSRLTVL.